The clone carrying this T cell receptor (beta chain) was seen at least ten times. Its antigen is unknown. These data belong to a study of T cells after yellow fever vaccination. As for the study in general: In the case of low-cell-number fractions, SMART-Seq v4 Ultra Low Input was used for preparation.

TCRdb redid the calling of the 5' RACE reads with MiXCR, one entry per CDR3 protein. Among hundreds of thousands of distinct CDR3 sequences listed, approximately 3.8% were seen once. This CDR3 has 12 residues. Germline V gives CDR1 SGHRS, CDR2 YFSETQ. V was trimmed by 0 bases and J by 6 bases, leaving 5 bases between them. Notes on the study in general: Researchers cautioned that FACS-sorted repertoires could harbor abundant clonotypes contaminating from the bulk population.

The sample consisted of PBMCs, taken on the day of the yellow fever booster vaccination. The chain carries TRBV5-1 and TRBJ2-3, with a weak D call TRBD1 (5 bases). The receptor was derived from a young man who received the YFV17D yellow fever vaccine. The CDR3 coding sequence is TGCGCCAGCAGCTTGGACAGGGATACGCAGTATTTT. This gives the protein CASSLDRDTQYF.